This TCR beta chain was recovered during a study of CD8+ T cells in alopecia areata. Extracted from the samples, RNA was reverse transcribed into cDNA to serve as the sequencing template. Using immunoSEQ multiplex PCR, the repertoire was profiled, and TCRdb retains in-frame clones only, with some absent. Here the sample spans 150,000 or so clones, over 70% being singletons. The ends lost 6 bases at V and 5 bases at J; junction bases unmatched: 7. The CDR3 has 15 amino acids. Germline V gives CDR1 MNHEY, CDR2 SMNVEV (reference sequence). This TCR was recovered from a human donor with alopecia areata. The sequences come from CD8+ T cells sorted from blood, collected at week 0. The rearrangement links TRBV27 to TRBJ2-5; TRBD2 agrees at 12 bases. CDR3 region: CASSLTSGSTETQYF. Written as DNA, the CDR3 is TGTGCCAGCAGCCTGACTAGCGGGAGTACGGAGACCCAGTACTTC.